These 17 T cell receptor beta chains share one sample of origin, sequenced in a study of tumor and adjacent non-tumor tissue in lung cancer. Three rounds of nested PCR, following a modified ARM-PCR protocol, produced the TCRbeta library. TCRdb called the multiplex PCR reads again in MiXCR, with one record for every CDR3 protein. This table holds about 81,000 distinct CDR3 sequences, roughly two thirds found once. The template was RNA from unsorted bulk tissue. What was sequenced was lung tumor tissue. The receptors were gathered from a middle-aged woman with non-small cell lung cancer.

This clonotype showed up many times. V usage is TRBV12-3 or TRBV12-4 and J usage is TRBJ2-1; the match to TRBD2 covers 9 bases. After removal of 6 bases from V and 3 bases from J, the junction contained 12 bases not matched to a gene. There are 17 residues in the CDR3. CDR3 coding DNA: TGTGCCAGCAGGCGGGGGGGCCGTAGTTTCCTCTACAATGAGCAGTTCTTC. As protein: CASRRGGRSFLYNEQFF.

The CDR3 nucleotides read TGCAGGATTTCAGAGCTTAGCGGGTACTCCTACGAGCAGTACTTC. Its translation is CRISELSGYSYEQYF. J is TRBJ2-7 and V is TRBV29-1; 7 nucleotides line up with TRBD2. The germline V gene has CDR1 SQVTM and CDR2 ANQGSEA. The CDR3 totals 15 residues.

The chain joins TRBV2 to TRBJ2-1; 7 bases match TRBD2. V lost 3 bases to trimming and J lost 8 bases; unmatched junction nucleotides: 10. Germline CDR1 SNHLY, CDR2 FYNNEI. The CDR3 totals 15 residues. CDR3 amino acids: CASSDLGGSFYEQFF. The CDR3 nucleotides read TGTGCCAGCAGTGATCTTGGCGGGAGTTTCTATGAGCAGTTCTTC.

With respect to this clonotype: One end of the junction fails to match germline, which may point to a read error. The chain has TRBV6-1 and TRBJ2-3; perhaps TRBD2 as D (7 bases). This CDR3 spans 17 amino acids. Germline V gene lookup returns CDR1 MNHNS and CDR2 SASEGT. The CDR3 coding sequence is TGTGACAGCAGGGGTGCGGGAGCCGAACCCCGGCTGAATACGCAGTATTTT. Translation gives CDSRGAGAEPRLNTQYF.

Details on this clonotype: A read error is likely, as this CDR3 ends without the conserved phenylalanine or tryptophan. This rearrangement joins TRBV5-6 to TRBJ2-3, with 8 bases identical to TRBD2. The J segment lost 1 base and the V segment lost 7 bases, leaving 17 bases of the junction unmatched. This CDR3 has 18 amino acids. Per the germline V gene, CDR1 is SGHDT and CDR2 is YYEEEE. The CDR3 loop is CASGGYSGIGLGTDTQYL. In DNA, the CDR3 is TGTGCCAGCGGAGGGTATAGCGGGATAGGGTTGGGCACAGATACGCAGTATCTT.

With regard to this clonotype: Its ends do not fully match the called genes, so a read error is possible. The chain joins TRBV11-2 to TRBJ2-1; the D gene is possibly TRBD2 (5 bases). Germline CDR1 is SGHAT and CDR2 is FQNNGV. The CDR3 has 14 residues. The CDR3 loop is CASRWTGGNNEQFF. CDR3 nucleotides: TGCGCCAGCAGATGGACTGGCGGAAACAATGAGCAGTTCTTC.

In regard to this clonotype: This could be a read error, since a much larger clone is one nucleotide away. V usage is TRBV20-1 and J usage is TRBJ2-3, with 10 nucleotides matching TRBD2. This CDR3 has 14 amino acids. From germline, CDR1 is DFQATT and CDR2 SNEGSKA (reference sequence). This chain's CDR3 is CNADKAGGPDTQYF. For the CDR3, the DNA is TGCAATGCTGATAAAGCGGGAGGGCCAGATACGCAGTATTTT.

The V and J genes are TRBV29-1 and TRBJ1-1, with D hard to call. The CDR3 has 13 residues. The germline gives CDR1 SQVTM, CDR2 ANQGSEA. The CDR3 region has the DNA TGCAACGTAAAAGGATCCGCGGGCACTGAAGCTTTCTTT. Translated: CNVKGSAGTEAFF.

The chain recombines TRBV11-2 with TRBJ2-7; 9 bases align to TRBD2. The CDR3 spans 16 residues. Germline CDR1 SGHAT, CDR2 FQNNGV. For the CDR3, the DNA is TGTACCGGCAGCTTGACTAGCGGAGGGGGGGGCTACGAGCAGTACTTC. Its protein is CTGSLTSGGGGYEQYF.

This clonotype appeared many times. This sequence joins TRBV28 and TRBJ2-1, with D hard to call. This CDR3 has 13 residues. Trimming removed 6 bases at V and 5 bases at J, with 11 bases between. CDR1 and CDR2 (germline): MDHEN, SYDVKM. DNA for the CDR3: TGTGCCAGCAGGGTCGTTGGGAACAATGAGCAGTTCTTC. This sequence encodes CASRVVGNNEQFF.

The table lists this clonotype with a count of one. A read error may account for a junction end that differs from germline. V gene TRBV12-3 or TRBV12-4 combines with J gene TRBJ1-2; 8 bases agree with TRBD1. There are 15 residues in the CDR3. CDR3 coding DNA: TGTACCAGCAGTCCCCGGGGCAGGGGGCCATATAGCTACACTTTC. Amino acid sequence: CTSSPRGRGPYSYTF.

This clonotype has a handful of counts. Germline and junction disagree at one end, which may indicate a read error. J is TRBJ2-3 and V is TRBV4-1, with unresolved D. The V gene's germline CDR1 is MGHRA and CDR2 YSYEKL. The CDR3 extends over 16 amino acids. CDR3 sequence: CASSQVNLVNTDTQYF. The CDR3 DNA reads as TGTGCCAGCAGCCAAGTAAATCTCGTTAACACAGATACGCAGTATTTT.

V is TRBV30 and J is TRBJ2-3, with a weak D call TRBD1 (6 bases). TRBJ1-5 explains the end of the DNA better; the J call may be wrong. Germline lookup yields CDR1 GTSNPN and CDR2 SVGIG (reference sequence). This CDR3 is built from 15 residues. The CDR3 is CAWRVGGAKGDTQHF. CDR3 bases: TGTGCCTGGAGAGTCGGGGGGGCGAAAGGAGATACGCAGCATTTT.

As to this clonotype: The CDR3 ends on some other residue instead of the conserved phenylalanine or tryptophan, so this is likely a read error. CDR3 loop: CASNSMDLIGGEQYL. The CDR3 bases are TGTGCCAGCAATTCCATGGATCTGATAGGGGGCGAACAGTACCTC. The chain carries TRBV6-2 or TRBV6-3 and TRBJ2-7; TRBD1 aligns across 7 bases. V dropped 7 bases and J dropped 10; count of bases not matched to a gene: 19. Looked up from germline, CDR1 is MNHEY and CDR2 is SVGEGT. The CDR3 extends over 15 amino acids.

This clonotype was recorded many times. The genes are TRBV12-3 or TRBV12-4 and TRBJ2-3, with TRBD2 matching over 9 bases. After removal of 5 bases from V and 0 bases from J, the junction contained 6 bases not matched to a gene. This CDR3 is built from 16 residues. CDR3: CASSPASGESTDTQYF. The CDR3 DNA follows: TGTGCCAGCAGTCCAGCTAGCGGGGAGAGCACAGATACGCAGTATTTT.

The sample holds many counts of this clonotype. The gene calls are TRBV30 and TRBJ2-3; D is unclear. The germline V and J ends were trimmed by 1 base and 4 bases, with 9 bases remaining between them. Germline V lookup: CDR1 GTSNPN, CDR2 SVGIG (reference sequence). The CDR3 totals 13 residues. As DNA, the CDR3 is TGTGCCTGGAGTGATAGTTGGGCAGATACGCAGTATTTT. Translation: CAWSDSWADTQYF.

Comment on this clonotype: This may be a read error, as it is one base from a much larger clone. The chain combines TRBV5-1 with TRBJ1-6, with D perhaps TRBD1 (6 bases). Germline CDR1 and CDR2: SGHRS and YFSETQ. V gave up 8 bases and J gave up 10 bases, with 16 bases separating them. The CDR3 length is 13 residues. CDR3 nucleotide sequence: TGCGCCAGAAGCCAAGGACAGTCCTCACCCCTCCACTTT. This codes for CARSQGQSSPLHF. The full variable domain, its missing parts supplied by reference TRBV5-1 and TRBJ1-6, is KAGVTQTPRYLIKTRGQQVTLSCSPISGHRSVSWYQQTPGQGLQFLFEYFSETQRNKGNFPGRFSGRQFSNSRSEMNVSTLELGDSALYLCARSQGQSSPLHFGNGTRLTVT.